The 15 T cell receptor beta chains given below trace back to one sample, sequenced in a study of T-cell reconstitution after alpha-beta-depleted transplantation in children. Preparation of the TCRbeta library used unique molecular identifiers. TCRdb re-called the PCR reads with MiXCR, one entry per CDR3 protein. The profile covers a few hundred thousand distinct CDR3 sequences, with 25% to 30% appearing a single time and around a third taken by the ten largest. Sequences were derived from PBMCs, sampled before TCRalphabeta/CD19-depleted stem cell transplant. The source of these receptors is a boy younger than two with Wiskott-Aldrich syndrome, due to receive a stem cell transplant.

There are a few counts of this clonotype. This chain joins TRBV12-3 or TRBV12-4 and TRBJ1-3; a weak D match, TRBD1 (5 bases). V gave up 2 bases and J gave up 1 base, with 12 bases separating them. This CDR3 has 16 amino acids. The CDR3 protein is CASSLRGLGSGNTIYF. CDR3 nucleotides: TGTGCCAGCAGTTTAAGGGGCCTCGGGTCTGGAAACACCATATATTTT.

The gene calls are TRBV2 and TRBJ2-1; D call uncertain. Germline V lookup: CDR1 SNHLY, CDR2 FYNNEI. The CDR3 length is 14 residues. V was trimmed by 5 bases and J by 7 bases, leaving 15 bases between them. CDR3 coding DNA: TGTGCCAGCAGTCCGAACTTTCCTGGGAATGAGCAGTTCTTC. This sequence encodes CASSPNFPGNEQFF.

The chain carries TRBV5-1 and TRBJ2-7; D is unresolved. V lost 4 bases, J lost 1 base, and 12 bases lay in between. This CDR3 has 14 residues. Germline V CDR1 and CDR2: SGHRS, YFSETQ. CDR3 loop: CASSPSQKSYEQYF. Written as DNA, the CDR3 is TGCGCCAGCAGCCCGAGCCAAAAGTCCTACGAGCAGTACTTC.

The V call is TRBV9, the J call TRBJ1-3; D not certain. Germline V gene lookup returns CDR1 SGDLS and CDR2 YYNGEE. This CDR3 has 16 amino acids. V lost 0 bases and J lost 0, with 10 bases in between. The CDR3 DNA follows: TGTGCCAGCAGCGTAGGAGCAGTGAGCTCTGGAAACACCATATATTTT. Its protein is CASSVGAVSSGNTIYF. Full variable domain (rest looked up from reference TRBV9 and TRBJ1-3): DSGVTQTPKHLITATGQRVTLRCSPRSGDLSVYWYQQSLDQGLQFLIQYYNGEERAKGNILERFSAQQFPDLHSELNLSSLELGDSALYFCASSVGAVSSGNTIYFGEGSWLTVV.

The chain has TRBV15 and TRBJ2-1; no reliable D call. Germline values: CDR1 LNHNV, CDR2 YYDKDF (reference sequence). This CDR3 comprises 17 residues. V was pared by 0 bases and J by 1 base, with 13 bases between. The CDR3 DNA is TGTGCCACCAGCAGAGATCTCAGCAGCAAATCCTACAATGAGCAGTTCTTC. Amino acids: CATSRDLSSKSYNEQFF.

The CDR3 sequence is CSVLLTDTQYF. CDR3 nucleotides: TGCAGCGTTCTGTTAACAGATACGCAGTATTTT. The rearrangement links TRBV29-1 to TRBJ2-3; D is unclear. Per germline, CDR1 SQVTM and CDR2 ANQGSEA. Between the trimmed V and J ends, which lost 5 bases and 3 bases, there was a span of 6 bases. This CDR3 has 11 amino acids.

This clonotype was counted once. The chain links TRBV12-3 or TRBV12-4 to TRBJ1-2, with TRBD1 matching over 8 bases. This CDR3 region has 15 residues. Losses at the gene ends were 3 bases for V and 2 bases for J; bases not matched to a gene: 5. The CDR3 spells CASSLRQGANYGYTF. Written as DNA, the CDR3 is TGTGCCAGCAGTTTGCGGCAGGGGGCAAACTATGGCTACACCTTC.

This clonotype has just a few counts. The J gene is TRBJ1-1, the V gene TRBV11-1; TRBD1 matches 8 bases. The CDR3 length is 15 residues. V lost 6 bases and J lost 3; bases outside the gene matches: 9. Germline CDR1 is SGHAT and CDR2 is FQDESV (reference sequence). CDR3 nucleotide sequence: TGTGCCAGCAGTCGACTTAAGACAGGGGACACTGAAGCTTTCTTT. Amino acid sequence: CASSRLKTGDTEAFF.

This clonotype was counted between two and nine times. The chain uses TRBV10-3 and TRBJ2-1; 8 bases are shared with TRBD2. Germline V lookup: CDR1 ENHRY, CDR2 SYGVKD. This CDR3 is built from 17 residues. The trim removed 3 bases at V and 0 bases at J, leaving 7 bases unmatched. The CDR3 coding sequence is TGTGCCATCAGTGACAGCGGGAGAGGGAACTCCTACAATGAGCAGTTCTTC. This encodes CAISDSGRGNSYNEQFF.

The chain links TRBV10-3 to TRBJ2-3; possibly TRBD2 for D (6 bases). The CDR3 contains 11 residues. V was shortened by 8 bases and J by 11 bases, with 14 bases between the two germline ends. Germline lookup yields CDR1 ENHRY and CDR2 SYGVKD. This CDR3 is CAISGTGRQYF. For the CDR3, the DNA is TGTGCCATCTCGGGGACTGGGAGGCAGTATTTT.

This clonotype turned up a few times. V is TRBV4-1 and J is TRBJ1-1, with D unresolved. V was trimmed by 0 bases and J by 1 base, leaving 12 bases between them. This CDR3 is 16 amino acids long. Per germline, CDR1 MGHRA and CDR2 YSYEKL. CDR3 bases: TGCGCCAGCAGCCAAGATCCCACGTTTTCGAACACTGAAGCTTTCTTT. Protein sequence: CASSQDPTFSNTEAFF.

The chain combines TRBV5-1 with TRBJ2-7; 8 nucleotides agree with TRBD1. Germline lookup yields CDR1 SGHRS and CDR2 YFSETQ. CDR3 length equals 15 residues. The trim removed 4 bases at V and 1 base at J, leaving 7 bases unmatched. CDR3 sequence: CASSITGQASYEQYF. CDR3 bases: TGCGCCAGCAGCATAACGGGACAGGCATCCTACGAGCAGTACTTC.

This clonotype occurred a few times. The CDR3 reads CASSPDRGNGYTF. DNA of the CDR3: TGCGCCAGCAGCCCGGACAGGGGGAATGGCTACACCTTC. V and J are TRBV5-1 and TRBJ1-2; 10 bases line up with TRBD1. This CDR3 region has 13 residues. V lost 4 bases, J lost 6 bases, and 3 bases stayed unmatched. Germline-derived CDR1 and CDR2 are SGHRS and YFSETQ.

The table lists this clonotype with a few counts. This rearrangement joins TRBV27 to TRBJ2-7, with D possibly being TRBD1 (7 bases). The CDR3 runs to 14 residues. Germline values: CDR1 MNHEY, CDR2 SMNVEV (reference sequence). Trimming pared 1 base from V and 3 bases from J, leaving 10 bases between. The CDR3 DNA is TGTGCCAGCAGTTTATTTCAGGGGGGCTACGAGCAGTACTTC. This encodes CASSLFQGGYEQYF.

The chain is built from TRBV7-2 and TRBJ1-2, with unresolved D. CDR1 is SGHTA and CDR2 is FQGNSA in the germline V gene. The V end was cut by 7 bases, the J end by 6 bases, with 12 bases between. The CDR3 runs to 12 residues. The CDR3 sequence: CASTDRYNGYTF. The CDR3 bases are TGTGCCAGCACCGATCGATACAATGGCTACACCTTC.